This entry is about one T cell receptor (beta chain). The record originates from a study of identical twins. Each CDR3 protein is one row after TCRdb ran MiXCR on the 5' RACE reads. The data contain around 1.7 million distinct CDR3 sequences, around 33% of them seen just once; the ten biggest clones take up less than 0.35%. The length of the CDR3 is 15 residues. CDR1 is DFQATT, CDR2 SNEGSKA, per germline (reference sequence). Trimming cost V 5 bases and J 2 bases; bases outside gene matches: 10. The sample comprised cord blood. This chain joins TRBV20-1 and TRBJ2-3; the match to TRBD2 covers 7 bases. This receptor was taken from a newborn girl in good health. CDR3 loop: CSAQGSGYYTDTQYF. Here the CDR3 DNA reads TGCAGTGCTCAAGGTAGCGGGTATTACACAGATACGCAGTATTTT.